This TCR beta chain was sequenced for a study of blood T cell repertoires in COVID-19. Study in general: Italy, Spain and the United States were the sources of the convalescent and acute COVID-19 samples. Sources were T cells, B-cell-depleted T cells, or PBMCs; the material itself was cDNA or gDNA.

Study processing details: Nucleated cell number was recorded as an estimate derived from reference gene primer amplification. Sequencing used immunoSEQ multiplex PCR; TCRdb keeps in-frame clones, though not all of them. The DNA was the basis for D and trimming; V, J and clone size are from that table. The sample has about 220,000 clones, around 90% seen once. Recovered participants had two consecutive negative NP/OP PCR tests, healthcare professional clearance, or symptom resolution. CDR3 length equals 14 residues. CDR1 is LGHDT, CDR2 YNNKEL, per germline (reference sequence). Trimming removed 2 bases from V and 9 bases from J, with 16 bases in between.

The clonotype was recovered from a woman in her twenties or thirties who had recovered from COVID-19. V usage is TRBV3-1 (or the pseudogene TRBV3-2) and J usage is TRBJ1-1; D remains ambiguous. The sequenced sample was PBMCs or T cells enriched from blood (not recorded which). CDR3 region: CASSQYTGKEKAFF. The CDR3 DNA reads TGTGCCAGCAGCCAATACACCGGGAAGGAGAAAGCTTTCTTT.